This entry features one T cell receptor beta chain sequence. The entry originates in a study of blood T cell repertoires in COVID-19. Study at large: Italy, Spain and the United States were the sources of the convalescent and acute COVID-19 samples. Sample material is recorded as cDNA or gDNA derived from T cells, B-cell-depleted T cells, or PBMCs.

Original handling: The authors estimated nucleated cell counts from reference gene primer amplification. Assay used: immunoSEQ multiplex PCR; TCRdb lists only in-frame clones, some missing. V, J and clone size are taken as reported in that table, and D and trimming were inferred from the DNA itself. This table has 200,000 to 300,000 clones, about 89% appearing once. Germline V gives CDR1 SGHNT, CDR2 YENEEA. Trimming took 5 bases from V and 4 from J; bases not matched to a gene: 4. The CDR3 runs 14 residues. Material: peripheral blood. The chain carries TRBV11-3 and TRBJ2-3, with 9 bases lining up with TRBD2. This receptor was identified in a woman aged 45-60 years with acute or convalescent COVID-19. DNA for the CDR3: TGTGCCAGCAGCCCAGCGGGAGGAGCAGATACGCAGTATTTT. Amino acids: CASSPAGGADTQYF.